The 13 T cell receptor beta chains listed next were all sequenced from one sample in a study of blood T cell repertoires in COVID-19. Sequencing used immunoSEQ multiplex PCR; TCRdb keeps in-frame clones, though not all of them. The top ten hold roughly 5% of the sample, which has 200,000 to 250,000 clones, about 91% seen once. Sequencing input: peripheral blood. These receptors came from a woman in her 40s with acute or convalescent COVID-19.

The chain is built from TRBV9 and TRBJ1-2; possibly TRBD1 for D (5 bases). There are 16 residues in the CDR3. Deletions cut 5 bases from V and 3 bases from J, with 20 bases between. Germline V gene data show CDR1 as SGDLS and CDR2 as YYNGEE. The CDR3 DNA follows: TGTGCCAGCAGGACCTCCGGGGGGTGGCATGACTATGGCTACACCTTC. This encodes CASRTSGGWHDYGYTF.

The chain couples TRBV12-5 to TRBJ1-5, with 7 bases aligning to TRBD1. The germline gives CDR1 LGHNT, CDR2 FRNRAP. With V trimmed by 0 bases and J by 6 bases, 5 bases remained unmatched. The CDR3 loop spans 15 amino acids. CDR3 residues: CASGLVDRVVQPQHF. In DNA form, the CDR3 reads TGTGCTAGTGGTTTGGTCGACAGGGTTGTTCAGCCCCAGCATTTT.

The chain employs TRBV5-1 and TRBJ1-6, with 8 bases matching TRBD1. This CDR3 spans 16 amino acids. The V segment lost 3 bases and the J segment 7 bases; nucleotides outside the gene matches: 9. Germline loops: CDR1 SGHRS, CDR2 YFSETQ. CDR3 nucleotides: TGCGCCAGCAGCTCGCCACCCGGGACAGGAAATTCACCCCTCCACTTT. Its protein is CASSSPPGTGNSPLHF.

J is TRBJ2-1 and V is TRBV27; 12 bases align to TRBD2. Trimming cost V 0 bases and J 8 bases; bases outside gene matches: 8. Per the germline V gene, CDR1 is MNHEY and CDR2 is SMNVEV (reference sequence). This CDR3 has 17 residues. CDR3 DNA: TGTGCCAGCAGTTTATCCCTTCCTAGCGGGGGGGCCCATGAGCAGTTCTTC. It translates to CASSLSLPSGGAHEQFF.

This chain links TRBV4-1 with TRBJ2-7, with D uncertain. The CDR3 totals 14 residues. The germline V and J ends were trimmed by 1 base and 1 base, with 8 bases remaining between them. CDR1 is MGHRA, CDR2 YSYEKL, per germline. CDR3 region: CASSQAVASYEQYV. The CDR3 coding sequence is TGCGCCAGCAGCCAAGCCGTCGCGTCCTACGAGCAGTACGTC.

The chain uses TRBV21-1 and TRBJ2-5; the table's D call, TRBD2, was not checked against the DNA. TRBV21-1 is labeled a pseudogene. This CDR3 contains 18 residues. The CDR3 region is CASSKVPSPSREQETQYF. DNA of the CDR3: TGTGCCAGCAGCAAAGTCCCGAGCCCGTCCCGCGAACAAGAGACCCAGTACTTC.

The chain combines TRBV5-4 with TRBJ1-1; 7 bases are a match to TRBD1. The CDR3 is 13 amino acids. With 4 bases clipped from V and 6 bases from J, the junction kept 6 bases outside the gene matches. Germline assignment: CDR1 SGHNT and CDR2 YYREEE (reference sequence). This CDR3 is CASSRSDRAEAFF. The CDR3 nucleotides read TGTGCCAGCAGCCGGAGTGACAGGGCTGAAGCTTTCTTT.

This clone was counted a single time. This chain connects TRBV12-3 or TRBV12-4 to TRBJ1-1; D not certain. V was clipped by 2 bases and J by 5 bases, with 6 bases between them. This CDR3 is 12 amino acids long. Here the CDR3 DNA reads TGTGCCAGCAGTTTATACCGGACTGAAGCTTTCTTT. It is translated as CASSLYRTEAFF.

This chain uses TRBV7-2 with TRBJ2-4; 8 nucleotides agree with TRBD1. This CDR3 has 14 residues. Trimming removed 6 bases from V and 7 bases from J; junction bases left unmatched: 8. The germline CDR1 and CDR2 sequences are SGHTA and FQGNSA. The CDR3 reads CASRPGGPTNIQYF. CDR3 DNA: TGTGCCAGCAGACCAGGGGGCCCGACGAACATTCAGTACTTC.

The chain is built from TRBV15 and TRBJ1-1; D is perhaps TRBD1 (5 bases). Between the trimmed V and J ends, which lost 8 bases and 3 bases, there was a span of 13 bases. The CDR3 has 13 residues. Germline V gene data show CDR1 as LNHNV and CDR2 as YYDKDF (reference sequence). CDR3: CATGGELYTEAFF. The DNA of the CDR3 is TGTGCCACCGGGGGGGAGCTTTACACTGAAGCTTTCTTT.

The chain combines TRBV7-2 with TRBJ1-6, with 7 bases matching TRBD1. Trimming removed 0 bases from V and 7 bases from J; junction bases left unmatched: 6. The CDR3 runs to 16 residues. Per the germline V gene, CDR1 is SGHTA and CDR2 is FQGNSA. CDR3 sequence (DNA): TGTGCCAGCAGCTTAGCGACAGGGAGGTTCAATTCACCCCTCCACTTT. As protein: CASSLATGRFNSPLHF. The entire variable domain, with the rest obtained from reference TRBV7-2 and TRBJ1-6, is as follows: GAGVSQSPSNKVTEKGKDVELRCDPISGHTALYWYRQSLGQGLEFLIYFQGNSAPDKSGLPSDRFSAERTGGSVSTLTIQRTQQEDSAVYLCASSLATGRFNSPLHFGNGTRLTVT.

V and J are TRBV4-1 and TRBJ1-6; tentatively, D is TRBD1 (5 bases). The CDR3 runs to 14 residues. Per the germline V gene, CDR1 is MGHRA and CDR2 is YSYEKL. V was shortened by 1 base and J by 4 bases, with 5 bases between the two germline ends. DNA for the CDR3: TGCGCCAGCAGCCAAGCAGGGTATAATTCACCCCTCCACTTT. Residues: CASSQAGYNSPLHF.

The J gene is TRBJ2-3, the V gene TRBV9; D gene unclear. V gave up 0 bases and J gave up 1 base, with 6 bases separating them. The CDR3 has 14 residues. Germline loops: CDR1 SGDLS, CDR2 YYNGEE. The CDR3 loop reads CASSVVPGTDTQYF. The CDR3 bases are TGTGCCAGCAGCGTAGTGCCGGGCACAGATACGCAGTATTTT.